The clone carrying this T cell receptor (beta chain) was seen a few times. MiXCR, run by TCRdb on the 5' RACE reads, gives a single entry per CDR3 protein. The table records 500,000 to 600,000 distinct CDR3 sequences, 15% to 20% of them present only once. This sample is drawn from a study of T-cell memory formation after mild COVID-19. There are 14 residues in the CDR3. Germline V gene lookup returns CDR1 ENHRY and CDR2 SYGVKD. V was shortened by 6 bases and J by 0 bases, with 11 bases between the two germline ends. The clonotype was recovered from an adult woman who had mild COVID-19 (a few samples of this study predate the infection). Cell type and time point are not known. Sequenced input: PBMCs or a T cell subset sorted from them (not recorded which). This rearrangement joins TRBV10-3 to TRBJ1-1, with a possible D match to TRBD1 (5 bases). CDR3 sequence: CAIRMDTLNTEAFF. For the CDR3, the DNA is TGTGCCATCAGGATGGACACCTTGAACACTGAAGCTTTCTTT.